This TCR beta chain was found in a study of spatial heterogeneity in lung cancer. As for the study in general: Strong correlation linked TCR transcript counts in tumor regions to a T cell module score derived from matched bulk RNA-seq.

The time point: sample taken at primary tumor resection. The donors comprised about 69 untreated early-stage non-small cell lung cancer patients. Every TCR cDNA molecule bore its own unique molecular identifier. TCRdb re-analysed the 5' RACE reads in MiXCR, keeping a single row per CDR3 protein. The table has several thousand distinct CDR3 sequences, over 9.5% seen once. Trimming took 4 bases from V and 7 from J, leaving 22 bases between them. The length of the CDR3 is 16 residues. The germline CDR1 and CDR2 sequences are SEHNR and FQNEAQ (reference sequence). Details on this clonotype: Its specificity is unknown.

Study outcomes and limitations: Intratumoral expanded alpha and beta TCR counts were found to track tumor mutation counts.

The sequence derives from a male donor with early-stage non-small cell lung cancer. This specimen was lung tumor tissue, taken at surgery. V gene TRBV7-9 combines with J gene TRBJ1-1, with D possibly being TRBD1 (6 bases). CDR3 amino acids: CASSSTKQGYFGEAFF. CDR3 DNA sequence: TGTGCCAGCAGCTCCACCAAACAGGGTTACTTTGGTGAAGCTTTCTTT.